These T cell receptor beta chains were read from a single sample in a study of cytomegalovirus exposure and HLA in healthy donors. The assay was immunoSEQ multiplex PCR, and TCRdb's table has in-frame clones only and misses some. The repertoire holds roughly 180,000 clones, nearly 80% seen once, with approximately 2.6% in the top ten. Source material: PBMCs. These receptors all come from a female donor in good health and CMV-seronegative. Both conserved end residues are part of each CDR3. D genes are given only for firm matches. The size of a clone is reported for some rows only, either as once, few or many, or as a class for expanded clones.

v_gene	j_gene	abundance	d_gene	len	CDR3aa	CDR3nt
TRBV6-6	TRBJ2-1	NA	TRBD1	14	CASSRDSKLNEQFF	TGTGCCAGCAGCCGGGACAGCAAGCTCAATGAGCAGTTCTTC
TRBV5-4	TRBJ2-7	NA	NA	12	CASRGRADEQYF	TGTGCCAGCAGGGGCAGGGCCGACGAGCAGTACTTC
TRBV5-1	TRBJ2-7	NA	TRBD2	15	CASSHGLADSYEQYF	TGCGCCAGCAGCCATGGACTAGCGGACTCCTACGAGCAGTACTTC
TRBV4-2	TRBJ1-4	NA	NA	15	CASSQRAGPNEKLFF	TGTGCCAGCAGCCAACGTGCAGGTCCTAATGAAAAACTGTTTTTT
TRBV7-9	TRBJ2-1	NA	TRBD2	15	CASSARGSSYNEQFF	TGTGCCAGCAGCGCGCGGGGGAGCTCCTACAATGAGCAGTTCTTC
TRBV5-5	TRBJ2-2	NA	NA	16	CASSLAERGNTGELFF	TGTGCCAGCAGCTTGGCGGAACGGGGGAACACCGGGGAGCTGTTTTTT
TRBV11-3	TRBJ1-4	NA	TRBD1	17	CASSSPGQGLSAEKLFF	TGTGCCAGCAGCTCCCCGGGACAGGGGCTTTCGGCTGAAAAACTGTTTTTT
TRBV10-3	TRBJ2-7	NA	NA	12	CAISEQVGEQYF	TGTGCCATCAGTGAGCAGGTTGGCGAGCAGTACTTC
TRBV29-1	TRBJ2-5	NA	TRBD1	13	CSVGSDRGETQYF	TGCAGCGTCGGCTCGGACAGGGGTGAGACCCAGTACTTC
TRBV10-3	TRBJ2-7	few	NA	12	CAIMDGAYEQYF	TGTGCCATCATGGACGGGGCCTACGAGCAGTACTTC
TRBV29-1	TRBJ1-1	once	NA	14	CSVQGRHSNTEAFF	TGCAGCGTCCAAGGGAGACATAGTAACACTGAAGCTTTCTTT
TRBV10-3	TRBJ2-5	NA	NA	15	CAISETGSQQETQYF	TGTGCCATCAGTGAGACGGGGTCCCAGCAAGAGACCCAGTACTTC
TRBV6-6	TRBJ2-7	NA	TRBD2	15	CASSLGLAGIYEQYF	TGTGCCAGCAGCTTAGGACTAGCGGGCATCTACGAGCAGTACTTC
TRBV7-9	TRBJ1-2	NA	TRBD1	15	CASSLRGQGDYGYTF	TGTGCCAGCAGCTTAAGAGGACAGGGTGATTATGGCTACACCTTC
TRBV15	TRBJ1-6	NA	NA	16	CATSRDIGSSNSPLHF	TGTGCCACCAGCAGAGATATTGGCAGTTCTAATTCACCCCTCCACTTT
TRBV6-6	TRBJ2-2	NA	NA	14	CASSLTGSTGELFF	TGTGCCAGCAGTTTAACAGGTTCGACCGGGGAGCTGTTTTTT
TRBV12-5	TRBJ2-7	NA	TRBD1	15	CASGTWTGGNYEQYF	TGTGCTAGTGGTACATGGACAGGGGGCAATTACGAGCAGTACTTC
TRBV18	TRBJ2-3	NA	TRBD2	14	CASSGLAGADTQYF	TGTGCCAGCTCGGGACTAGCGGGAGCAGATACGCAGTATTTT
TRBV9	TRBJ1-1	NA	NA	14	CASSVVLKNTEAFF	TGTGCCAGCAGCGTAGTACTGAAGAACACTGAAGCTTTCTTT
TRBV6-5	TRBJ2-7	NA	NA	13	CASKVANNYEQYF	TGTGCCAGCAAGGTAGCAAATAACTACGAGCAGTACTTC
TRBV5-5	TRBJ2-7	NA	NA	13	CASSLQGTYEQYF	TGTGCCAGCAGCTTACAGGGCACCTACGAGCAGTACTTC
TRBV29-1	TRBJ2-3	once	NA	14	CSVPLLDSTDTQYF	TGCAGCGTTCCCCTTCTAGATTCCACAGATACGCAGTATTTT
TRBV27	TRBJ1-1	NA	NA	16	CASSLLAGGANTEAFF	TGTGCCAGCAGTTTATTGGCCGGGGGAGCGAACACTGAAGCTTTCTTT
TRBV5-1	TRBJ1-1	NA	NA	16	CASSLGSGLYDTEAFF	TGCGCCAGCAGCTTGGGGTCAGGGCTCTACGACACTGAAGCTTTCTTT
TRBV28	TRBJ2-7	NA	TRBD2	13	CASRRGGPREQYF	TGTGCCAGCAGGCGGGGGGGGCCTCGGGAGCAGTACTTC
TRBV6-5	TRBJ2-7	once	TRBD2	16	CASSSVAGAWSYEQYF	TGTGCCAGCAGTTCTGTAGCGGGAGCTTGGTCCTACGAGCAGTACTTC
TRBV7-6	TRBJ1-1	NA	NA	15	CASSLVGEGENEAFF	TGTGCCAGCAGCTTAGTAGGGGAGGGCGAAAATGAAGCTTTCTTT
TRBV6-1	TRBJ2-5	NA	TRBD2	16	CASSEALLAGGETQYF	TGTGCCAGCAGTGAAGCGCTACTAGCGGGGGGGGAGACCCAGTACTTC
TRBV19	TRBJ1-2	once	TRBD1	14	CASSTTGGSYGYTF	TGTGCCAGTAGTACGACAGGGGGTTCATATGGCTACACCTTC
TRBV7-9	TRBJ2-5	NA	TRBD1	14	CASSLGTGLETQYF	TGTGCCAGCAGCTTAGGGACAGGGCTCGAGACCCAGTACTTC
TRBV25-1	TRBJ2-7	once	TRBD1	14	CASRTGGYPYEQYF	TGTGCCAGCAGGACAGGGGGTTACCCCTACGAGCAGTACTTC
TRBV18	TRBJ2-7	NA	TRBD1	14	CASSVWDRSYEQYF	TGTGCCAGCTCAGTATGGGACAGATCCTACGAGCAGTACTTC
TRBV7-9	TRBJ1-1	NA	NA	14	CASSTIRGGTEAFF	TGTGCCAGCAGCACCATAAGGGGGGGCACTGAAGCTTTCTTT
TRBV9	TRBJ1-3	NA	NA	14	CASSGQDWGNTIYF	TGTGCCAGCAGCGGACAGGATTGGGGAAACACCATATATTTT
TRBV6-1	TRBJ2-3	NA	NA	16	CASSELGGSSTDTQYF	TGTGCCAGCAGTGAATTAGGCGGAAGTAGCACAGATACGCAGTATTTT
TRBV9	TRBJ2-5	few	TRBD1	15	CASSAQTGGWETQYF	TGTGCCAGCAGCGCCCAGACAGGGGGCTGGGAGACCCAGTACTTC
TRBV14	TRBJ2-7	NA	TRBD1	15	CASSQFWGQGFEQYF	TGTGCCAGCAGCCAATTCTGGGGACAGGGGTTTGAGCAGTACTTC
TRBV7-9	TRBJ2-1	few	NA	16	CASSPITGGPHNEQFF	TGTGCCAGCAGCCCCATTACGGGGGGCCCCCACAATGAGCAGTTCTTC
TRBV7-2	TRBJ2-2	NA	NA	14	CASGGTSGEGELFF	TGTGCCAGCGGCGGGACGTCGGGTGAAGGGGAGCTGTTTTTT
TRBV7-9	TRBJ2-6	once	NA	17	CSSSPPLGAGGANVLTF	TGTTCCAGCAGCCCCCCGTTAGGGGCAGGTGGGGCCAACGTCCTGACTTTC
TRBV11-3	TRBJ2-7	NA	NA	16	CASSLRGGPGSYEQYF	TGTGCCAGCAGTTTAAGGGGGGGTCCCGGCTCCTACGAGCAGTACTTC
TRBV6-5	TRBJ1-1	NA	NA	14	CASQMVEGNTEAFF	TGTGCCAGCCAAATGGTGGAGGGGAACACTGAAGCTTTCTTT